This is a list of T cell receptor beta chains from one sample in a study of blood T cell repertoires in COVID-19. Libraries were prepared by immunoSEQ multiplex PCR; TCRdb keeps only in-frame clonotypes and omits some of them. The profile covers hundreds of thousands of clones, with approximately 90% appearing a single time and approximately 9% taken by the ten largest. The sample taken for sequencing was PBMCs or T cells enriched from blood (not recorded which). All receptors derive from a woman under 30 who had recovered from COVID-19. Each CDR3 is given without its conserved first and last residue. Where a row states a size, it is once, few, many or the class of an expanded clone; other rows omit it.

V gene	clone size	J gene	CDR3 protein
TRBV7-2	-	TRBJ2-3	ASSLGLAGPSTDTQY
TRBV19	-	TRBJ2-2	ASSRTPGTSGSGTGELF
TRBV12-3/TRBV12-4	-	TRBJ2-1	ASGVGDPEQF
TRBV7-8	-	TRBJ1-2	ASSLSGGRDGYT
TRBV19	once	TRBJ2-7	ASSKGTESSYEQY
TRBV7-3	few	TRBJ2-7	ASSSGLFEQY
TRBV5-4	-	TRBJ2-5	ASSLTSGWQETQY
TRBV7-3	-	TRBJ1-1	ASSLNLDTEAF
TRBV7-2	-	TRBJ1-2	ASSPGSGSLYGYT
TRBV19	-	TRBJ2-5	ATLPTGGETQY
TRBV7-2	-	TRBJ2-1	ASRHSGGDGDEQF
TRBV7-9	-	TRBJ1-1	ASSSPGQGQPGTEAF
TRBV19	-	TRBJ1-2	ASTPVESGGNYGYT
TRBV10-3	once	TRBJ2-1	AISSETSGRAGEQF
TRBV6-5	-	TRBJ2-5	ASRRGFTSVETQY